The 31 T cell receptor beta chains in this list originate from one sample, sequenced in a study of CD8+CD57+ T cells in acquired aplastic anemia. Patients who underwent sequencing had shown CD8+CD57+ cell expansion by flow cytometry. Using genomic DNA as the template, TCR beta VDJ and CDR3 profiling was carried out. MiXCR, applied by TCRdb to the reads, yields one record per CDR3 protein. The profile shows 130,000 or so distinct CDR3 sequences, approximately 50% of them singletons. Sample: sorted CD4+, CD8+, or CD8+CD57+ T cells (not recorded which) from PBMCs. These receptors were obtained from a human donor with aplastic anemia.

This clonotype was found a few times. The chain recombines TRBV3-1 with TRBJ2-6, with D perhaps TRBD2 (5 bases). CDR1 is LGHDT, CDR2 YNNKEL, per germline (reference sequence). Trimming removed 4 bases from V and 4 bases from J, with 14 bases in between. This CDR3 comprises 16 residues. CDR3 in amino acids: CASSPIRGSGANVLTF. The DNA for the CDR3 is TGTGCCAGCAGCCCGATTCGAGGGAGCGGGGCCAACGTCCTGACTTTC.

The V and J genes are TRBV9 and TRBJ2-3; weak D call: TRBD2 (5 bases). V was pared by 2 bases and J by 0 bases, with 16 bases between. CDR3 length: 17 residues. Germline values: CDR1 SGDLS, CDR2 YYNGEE. DNA of the CDR3: TGTGCCAGCAGCGTTTATGCAACTAGTGGGAGCACAGATACGCAGTATTTT. Amino acid sequence: CASSVYATSGSTDTQYF.

V gene TRBV6-1 combines with J gene TRBJ1-2; possibly TRBD1 for D (5 bases). Germline values: CDR1 MNHNS, CDR2 SASEGT. The CDR3 totals 13 residues. Trimming removed 6 bases at V and 3 bases at J, with 11 bases between. For the CDR3, the DNA is TGTGCCAGCAGCAGGGAAAGGGACTATGGCTACACCTTC. It yields the protein CASSRERDYGYTF.

J is TRBJ2-7 and V is TRBV7-3, with 8 nucleotides matching TRBD1. This CDR3 is 12 amino acids long. The ends lost 3 bases at V and 7 bases at J; junction bases unmatched: 2. Germline CDR1 is SGHTA and CDR2 is FQGTGA. The CDR3 DNA sequence: TGTGCCAGCAGCTTTACAGGGGGTGAGCAGTACTTC. This translates into CASSFTGGEQYF.

The rearrangement links TRBV19 to TRBJ1-5, with TRBD1 matching 9 bases. This CDR3 comprises 15 residues. Germline V gives CDR1 LNHDA, CDR2 SQIVND (reference sequence). The V gene end was trimmed by 4 bases and the J gene end by 3 bases; junction bases not matched to a gene: 4. This CDR3 is CASSTGTGNNQPQHF. The CDR3 DNA reads as TGTGCCAGTAGTACCGGGACAGGGAACAATCAGCCCCAGCATTTT.

The CDR3 sequence: CATSDRQKFSTDTQYF. CDR3 bases: TGTGCCACCAGTGATCGACAAAAATTCAGCACAGATACGCAGTATTTT. This chain joins TRBV24-1 and TRBJ2-3; no firm D call. Trimming pared 3 bases from V and 0 bases from J, leaving 12 bases between. Germline V lookup: CDR1 KGHDR, CDR2 SFDVKD. The CDR3 consists of 16 residues.

The chain couples TRBV24-1 to TRBJ2-7; weak D call: TRBD1 (6 bases). V shed 4 bases and J shed 3 bases, with 15 bases lying between them. The CDR3 has 15 residues. CDR1 is KGHDR, CDR2 SFDVKD, per germline. The CDR3 bases are TGTGCCACCAGTGAGCACAGGGTGGGCTTCTACGAGCAGTACTTC. This gives the protein CATSEHRVGFYEQYF.

The chain carries TRBV25-1 and TRBJ2-3; 7 bases align to TRBD2. Germline CDR1 MGHDK, CDR2 SYGVNS. Trimming took 3 bases from V and 2 from J; bases not matched to a gene: 5. CDR3 size: 15 residues. Written as DNA, the CDR3 is TGTGCCAGCAGTGATACGGGGAGGGTCACAGATACGCAGTATTTT. This codes for CASSDTGRVTDTQYF.

V gene TRBV29-1 combines with J gene TRBJ1-2; D is undetermined. From germline, CDR1 is SQVTM and CDR2 ANQGSEA. The CDR3 is 12 amino acids. The V end lost 0 bases, the J end lost 1 base, and 3 bases lay between the germline ends. CDR3 sequence reads: CSVEDSNYGYTF. CDR3 DNA sequence: TGCAGCGTTGAAGACAGTAACTATGGCTACACCTTC.

This clonotype was picked up a small number of times. This chain uses TRBV25-1 with TRBJ2-7, with D possibly being TRBD1 or TRBD2 (5 bases each). Germline V CDR1 and CDR2: MGHDK, SYGVNS. The CDR3 has 15 residues. Trimming left V 4 bases short and J 3 bases short, with 16 bases between. CDR3 nucleotide sequence: TGTGCCAGCAGTGCGAGGGGCAACCACCTCTACGAGCAGTACTTC. Translation: CASSARGNHLYEQYF.

The table lists this clonotype with many counts. The chain recombines TRBV10-2 with TRBJ1-1; no clear D gene. Between the trimmed V and J ends, which lost 2 bases and 1 base, there was a span of 11 bases. From germline, CDR1 is WSHSY and CDR2 SAAADI. The CDR3 sequence is 15 residues long. The CDR3 here is CASSERQSPNTEAFF. The CDR3 DNA reads as TGCGCCAGCAGTGAGCGGCAGTCACCGAACACTGAAGCTTTCTTT.

This clonotype was recorded only once. The chain links TRBV6-1 to TRBJ1-5, with TRBD1 identical over 7 bases. Germline CDR1 and CDR2: MNHNS and SASEGT. The CDR3 totals 14 residues. V lost 6 bases, J lost 1 base, and 3 bases stayed unmatched. CDR3 nucleotide sequence: TGTGCCAGCAGCTCGACAGGGAGCAATCAGCCCCAGCATTTT. Its protein product is CASSSTGSNQPQHF.

V and J are TRBV19 and TRBJ1-2, with 7 nucleotides matching TRBD1. V trimming: 8 bases; J trimming: 4 bases; junction bases outside the gene matches: 7. Germline CDR1 and CDR2: LNHDA and SQIVND (reference sequence). The CDR3 sequence is 13 residues long. Here the CDR3 DNA reads TGTGCCAGTGGGGACAGACAACTCTATGGCTACACCTTC. Translating gives CASGDRQLYGYTF.

The chain carries TRBV15 and TRBJ2-7; 9 bases line up with TRBD1. Germline CDR1 is LNHNV and CDR2 is YYDKDF (reference sequence). V was clipped by 0 bases and J by 2 bases; unmatched bases: 2. The CDR3 length is 15 residues. CDR3 sequence reads: CATSREGTGTYEQYF. CDR3 DNA sequence: TGTGCCACCAGCAGAGAAGGGACAGGGACCTACGAGCAGTACTTC.

CDR3 DNA sequence: TGTGCCACCAGTGATTCTCACGCGGGAAGGCTTGATGAGCAGTTCTTC. As protein: CATSDSHAGRLDEQFF. The V gene is TRBV24-1, the J gene TRBJ2-1, with D possibly TRBD2 on 6 matching bases. Germline-derived CDR1 and CDR2 are KGHDR and SFDVKD. The V and J ends lost 2 bases and 8 bases respectively, with 18 bases between them. The CDR3 is made up of 16 amino acids.

This chain connects TRBV24-1 to TRBJ1-6, with 7 positions matching TRBD1. V shed 9 bases and J 7 bases; nucleotides not matched to a gene: 5. Germline V gene data show CDR1 as KGHDR and CDR2 as SFDVKD. The CDR3 length is 13 residues. Here the CDR3 reads CATQGQVNSPLHF. The CDR3 DNA follows: TGTGCCACCCAAGGACAGGTCAATTCACCCCTCCACTTT.

CDR3 bases: TGTGCCACCAGTGGCACTAGCGGGGAGGCGAACACCGGGGAGCTGTTTTTT. Its protein product is CATSGTSGEANTGELFF. The chain carries TRBV24-1 and TRBJ2-2; 10 nucleotides agree with TRBD2. Losses at the gene ends were 5 bases for V and 0 bases for J; bases not matched to a gene: 5. The CDR3 has 17 residues. CDR1 and CDR2 (germline): KGHDR, SFDVKD.

This chain links TRBV7-3 with TRBJ2-3; TRBD2 matches 11 bases. J gave up 5 bases and V 1 base, and 8 bases lay outside the gene matches. Germline CDR1 and CDR2: SGHTA and FQGTGA. The CDR3 totals 17 residues. The DNA of the CDR3 is TGTGCCAGCAGCTTAAGGGCTAGCGGGGGGTCCGGAGATACGCAGTATTTT. Translated, it gives CASSLRASGGSGDTQYF.

The V and J genes are TRBV7-2 and TRBJ2-6; D is undetermined. The germline CDR1 and CDR2 sequences are SGHTA and FQGNSA. With 5 bases removed from V and 3 bases from J, the gap between germline ends came to 8 bases. CDR3 length: 14 amino acids. CDR3 protein: CASSPTVGANVLTF. The CDR3 DNA follows: TGTGCCAGCAGCCCGACGGTTGGGGCCAACGTCCTGACTTTC.

The V gene is TRBV11-1, the J gene TRBJ2-5; D tentatively reads TRBD1 or TRBD2 (5 bases each). Per the germline V gene, CDR1 is SGHAT and CDR2 is FQDESV (reference sequence). The germline V and J ends were trimmed by 5 bases and 3 bases, with 22 bases remaining between them. This CDR3 contains 17 residues. CDR3 DNA sequence: TGTGCCAGCAGCCACAGGCCGACGAACACCGGGGAAGAGACCCAGTACTTC. It is translated as CASSHRPTNTGEETQYF.

This clonotype was seen a single time. The V and J genes are TRBV7-9 and TRBJ2-1, with D uncertain. The V gene lost 8 bases and the J gene lost 12 bases, with 11 bases spanning the gap. The CDR3 spans 10 residues. The V gene's germline CDR1 is SEHNR and CDR2 FQNEAQ (reference sequence). CDR3 region: CASGTGLQFF. The CDR3 bases are TGTGCCAGCGGTACCGGTTTGCAGTTCTTC.

V usage is TRBV15 and J usage is TRBJ2-7, with TRBD1 matching over 7 bases. Germline CDR1 reads LNHNV; CDR2 reads YYDKDF (reference sequence). The CDR3 is 14 residues long. V was clipped by 3 bases and J by 3 bases; unmatched bases: 5. CDR3 sequence: CATSRETGRYEQYF. The CDR3 bases are TGTGCCACCAGCAGGGAGACAGGGCGCTACGAGCAGTACTTC.

The gene calls are TRBV7-6 and TRBJ2-5; D gene unclear. V was pared by 5 bases and J by 5 bases, with 15 bases between. Germline V CDR1 and CDR2: SGHVS, FNYEAQ. This CDR3 contains 14 residues. CDR3: CASSRDSMIETQYF. The CDR3 DNA is TGTGCCAGCAGCCGCGATTCTATGATTGAGACCCAGTACTTC.

The genes are TRBV7-9 and TRBJ1-4, with D unclear. V shed 3 bases and J shed 11 bases, with 19 bases lying between them. Germline assignment: CDR1 SEHNR and CDR2 FQNEAQ (reference sequence). This CDR3 comprises 15 residues. The CDR3, as DNA: TGTGCCAGCAGCTTCCCCCTCACTTCAAGTGGGAAACTGTTTTTT. Translation gives CASSFPLTSSGKLFF.

This clonotype has a handful of counts. This chain links TRBV10-3 with TRBJ2-5; 8 bases line up with TRBD2. V trimming: 0 bases; J trimming: 5 bases; junction bases outside the gene matches: 5. Germline V gene lookup returns CDR1 ENHRY and CDR2 SYGVKD. The CDR3 length is 15 residues. CDR3: CAISESWRGAETQYF. The CDR3 DNA sequence: TGTGCCATCAGTGAGTCTTGGCGGGGGGCGGAGACCCAGTACTTC.

V is TRBV15 and J is TRBJ1-5, with no clear D. The CDR3 spans 13 residues. Trimming stripped 6 bases from V and 6 bases from J, with 12 bases between. The germline CDR1 and CDR2 sequences are LNHNV and YYDKDF (reference sequence). The chain's CDR3 is CATRFGVGQPQHF. CDR3 coding DNA: TGTGCCACCAGGTTCGGGGTAGGTCAGCCCCAGCATTTT.

The V and J genes are TRBV7-2 and TRBJ1-2; the D gene is possibly TRBD1 (6 bases). Trimming took off 4 bases at V and 3 bases at J, with 15 bases between the two ends. The CDR3 covers 15 residues. The germline V gene has CDR1 SGHTA and CDR2 FQGNSA. The CDR3, as DNA: TGTGCCAGCAGCTCGGGACGGGGGCGTTACTATGGCTACACCTTC. This codes for CASSSGRGRYYGYTF.

As for this clonotype: A read error may account for a junction end that differs from germline. The chain couples TRBV2 to TRBJ2-3; D may be TRBD2 (7 bases). From germline, CDR1 is SNHLY and CDR2 FYNNEI. The CDR3 is made up of 13 amino acids. CDR3 protein: CVSRRGAIDTQYF. CDR3 in DNA: TGTGTCAGCCGTCGGGGGGCGATAGATACGCAGTATTTT.

The chain recombines TRBV3-1 with TRBJ1-1, with D perhaps TRBD1 (6 bases). This CDR3 has 16 amino acids. V dropped 0 bases and J dropped 4 bases, with 15 bases sitting between them. Germline CDR1 and CDR2: LGHDT and YNNKEL (reference sequence). The CDR3 protein is CASSQDKGRGGTEAFF. As DNA, the CDR3 is TGTGCCAGCAGCCAAGATAAGGGCAGGGGAGGCACTGAAGCTTTCTTT.

In its sample, this clonotype was seen many times. The chain has TRBV5-6 and TRBJ1-6; the D gene is possibly TRBD1 (5 bases). The germline V gene has CDR1 SGHDT and CDR2 YYEEEE. CDR3 length equals 16 residues. Trimming stripped 0 bases from V and 10 bases from J, with 17 bases between. The CDR3 nucleotides are TGTGCCAGCAGCTTGGTTAGCGCAGGGATGGGATCACCCCTCCACTTT. This translates into CASSLVSAGMGSPLHF.

The rearrangement uses TRBV7-6 and TRBJ2-1; 12 nucleotides match TRBD1. Germline loops: CDR1 SGHVS, CDR2 FNYEAQ. V was pared by 6 bases and J by 7 bases, with 10 bases of the junction left unmatched. CDR3 length: 16 amino acids. This chain's CDR3 is CASSSTGQGARNEQFF. The CDR3 DNA sequence: TGTGCCAGCAGTTCGACGGGACAGGGGGCGCGGAATGAGCAGTTCTTC.